The next 22 T cell receptor beta chains were all read from a single sample in a study of T cell responses to AZD1222 COVID-19 vaccine (dated by TCRdb to the early 2020s). The receptor library was made with the immunoSEQ multiplex PCR assay. TCRdb obtained this table from immuneACCESS and retained in-frame rearrangements with V and J assigned. These tables miss some clones; where compared with another copy, unresolved V genes account for less than half of the shortfall, and the remainder is unexplained. In all, the sample holds approximately 140,000 clones, and approximately 90% of those were seen once. The ten top clones hold about 3.2% of the sample. The time point label for this specimen denotes: about 28 days (+/-7) after the second vaccine dose. The sample was peripheral blood, taken 28 days after the second AZD1222 dose. These receptors all come from an adult who received the AZD1222 COVID-19 vaccine.

This chain connects TRBV14 to TRBJ2-1; TRBD1 or TRBD2 may be the D gene (5 bases each). Germline V gene sequence: CDR1 SGHDN, CDR2 FVKESK. The CDR3 has 15 amino acids. V gave up 4 bases and J gave up 8 bases, with 18 bases separating them. DNA for the CDR3: TGTGCCAGCAGCCTGGGGCTAGCCCGAGGGGATGAGCAGTTCTTC. Translating it yields CASSLGLARGDEQFF.

The chain uses TRBV12-2 and TRBJ1-1. TRBV12-2 is noted as a pseudogene. The CDR3 is 15 amino acids. In DNA form, the CDR3 reads TGTGCAAGTCGCTCAGTTCGGCAAAAGAACACTGAAGCTTTCTTT. Its protein is CASRSVRQKNTEAFF.

The J gene is TRBJ2-7, the V gene TRBV18; D is perhaps TRBD1 or TRBD2 (7 bases each). V was trimmed by 2 bases and J by 5 bases, leaving 13 bases between them. The CDR3 has 14 residues. Per germline, CDR1 KGHSH and CDR2 LQKENI. CDR3 in DNA: TGTGCCAGCTCACCATCGACAGGGAGGGACGAGCAGTACTTC. It encodes CASSPSTGRDEQYF.

The CDR3 spells CASSLTVGRVDEKLFF. CDR3 bases: TGCGCCAGCAGCTTGACTGTCGGCAGGGTAGATGAAAAACTGTTTTTT. The V call is TRBV4-1, the J call TRBJ1-4, with a tentative D call TRBD1 (5 bases). The CDR3 is made up of 16 amino acids. Looked up from germline, CDR1 is MGHRA and CDR2 is YSYEKL. V was cut by 5 bases and J by 6 bases, with 19 bases left in between.

About this clone: At the DNA level, this CDR3 is encoded by other sequences in the same sample as well. The V gene is TRBV2, the J gene TRBJ1-5, with 8 bases lining up with TRBD1. CDR3 length: 14 amino acids. The germline CDR1 and CDR2 sequences are SNHLY and FYNNEI. V gave up 7 bases and J gave up 2 bases; unmatched junction bases: 4. The CDR3 coding sequence is TGTGCCAGCACTCCGGACAGGGGCAATCAGCCCCAGCATTTT. Amino acids: CASTPDRGNQPQHF.

The gene calls are TRBV7-9 and TRBJ2-4; the D gene is possibly TRBD1 (6 bases). This CDR3 is built from 16 residues. Trimming took off 1 base at V and 0 bases at J, with 10 bases between the two ends. CDR1 and CDR2 (germline): SEHNR, FQNEAQ (reference sequence). Written as DNA, the CDR3 is TGTGCCAGCAGCTTAGGGCAGGGGCTAGCCAAAAACATTCAGTACTTC. It translates to CASSLGQGLAKNIQYF.

The chain recombines TRBV18 with TRBJ2-1, with D possibly TRBD1 on 6 matching bases. This CDR3 has 12 residues. The V end lost 5 bases, the J end lost 7 bases, and 9 bases lay between the germline ends. Germline V gene sequence: CDR1 KGHSH, CDR2 LQKENI. This CDR3 is CASSGTGNEQFF. The CDR3 bases are TGTGCCAGCTCAGGAACAGGGAATGAGCAGTTCTTC.

The chain links TRBV6-5 to TRBJ2-2; D possibly corresponds to TRBD1 (5 bases). This CDR3 comprises 13 residues. CDR1 and CDR2 (germline): MNHEY, SVGAGI. The V end lost 5 bases, the J end lost 8 bases, and 12 bases lay between the germline ends. This chain's CDR3 is CASSTSGLGELFF. The CDR3 DNA reads as TGTGCCAGCAGTACTTCAGGGTTGGGGGAGCTGTTTTTT.

The table lists this clone with a few counts. This chain links TRBV6-1 with TRBJ2-7; the match to TRBD2 covers 8 bases. Germline V gene lookup returns CDR1 MNHNS and CDR2 SASEGT. The CDR3 sequence is 14 residues long. The V segment lost 3 bases and the J segment 4 bases; nucleotides outside the gene matches: 5. The CDR3 protein is CASSEAGGEYEQYF. In DNA, the CDR3 is TGTGCCAGCAGTGAGGCGGGAGGCGAATACGAGCAGTACTTC.

This clone was recorded once. The rearrangement uses TRBV5-4 and TRBJ1-1, with D possibly matching TRBD1 (5 bases). Germline values: CDR1 SGHNT, CDR2 YYREEE (reference sequence). The CDR3 loop spans 14 amino acids. Trimming left V 4 bases short and J 5 bases short, with 15 bases between. The CDR3 loop reads CASSPRDPATEAFF. CDR3 bases: TGTGCCAGCAGCCCCCGGGACCCAGCTACTGAAGCTTTCTTT.

CDR3 sequence reads: CASSLGVPGYEQYF. In DNA, the CDR3 is TGCGCCAGCAGCTTGGGCGTCCCGGGGTACGAGCAGTACTTC. The chain recombines TRBV5-1 with TRBJ2-7; D perhaps matches TRBD2 (5 bases). This CDR3 has 14 amino acids. CDR1 SGHRS and CDR2 YFSETQ come from the germline V gene. Trimming removed 0 bases from V and 4 bases from J, with 11 bases in between.

The chain joins TRBV7-2 to TRBJ1-6, with D possibly being TRBD1 (6 bases). The germline V gene has CDR1 SGHTA and CDR2 FQGNSA. The CDR3 is made up of 14 amino acids. V was cut by 5 bases and J by 5 bases, with 10 bases left in between. The CDR3 nucleotides read TGTGCCAGCAGCCCACAGGGAAATAATTCACCCCTCCACTTT. Translation: CASSPQGNNSPLHF.

The gene calls are TRBV5-5 and TRBJ2-3; 8 bases align to TRBD1. The junction had 6 bases not matched to a gene; V was cut back by 3 bases and J by 3 bases. In germline, CDR1 is SGHKS, CDR2 YYEKEE (reference sequence). CDR3 length: 15 residues. CDR3 coding DNA: TGTGCCAGCAGCTCAGGGGGCACTAGGACAGATACGCAGTATTTT. It codes for CASSSGGTRTDTQYF. Full variable domain (rest looked up from reference TRBV5-5 and TRBJ2-3): DAGVTQSPTHLIKTRGQQVTLRCSPISGHKSVSWYQQVLGQGPQFIFQYYEKEERGRGNFPDRFSARQFPNYSSELNVNALLLGDSALYLCASSSGGTRTDTQYFGPGTRLTVL.

This rearrangement joins TRBV7-6 to TRBJ2-3; unclear D gene. Germline values: CDR1 SGHVS, CDR2 FNYEAQ. V was clipped by 3 bases and J by 5 bases, with 9 bases between them. CDR3 length equals 13 residues. CDR3 amino acids: CASSFLVEDTQYF. CDR3 coding DNA: TGTGCCAGCAGCTTCCTGGTCGAAGATACGCAGTATTTT.

The chain combines TRBV2 with TRBJ2-3; 12 nucleotides match TRBD1. The CDR3 extends over 15 amino acids. Trimming cost V 8 bases and J 2 bases; bases outside gene matches: 5. Germline V lookup: CDR1 SNHLY, CDR2 FYNNEI. This CDR3 is CASRGQGAFTDTQYF. The CDR3 DNA reads as TGTGCCAGCCGGGGACAGGGGGCCTTCACAGATACGCAGTATTTT.

V gene TRBV6-6 combines with J gene TRBJ1-2, with 7 positions matching TRBD1. This CDR3 spans 17 amino acids. With V trimmed by 5 bases and J by 4 bases, 16 bases remained unmatched. In germline, CDR1 is MNHNY, CDR2 SVGAGI (reference sequence). The DNA of the CDR3 is TGTGCCAGCAGTCAACCGTACCGGGACAGAGTTTCCTATGGCTACACCTTC. This translates into CASSQPYRDRVSYGYTF.

The gene calls are TRBV2 and TRBJ2-7, with D tentatively TRBD1 or TRBD2 (5 bases each). V lost 9 bases to trimming and J lost 0 bases, with 12 bases between them. The germline gives CDR1 SNHLY, CDR2 FYNNEI. This CDR3 is built from 13 residues. For the CDR3, the DNA is TGTGCCAGTCCTCTGGGACCCTCCTACGAGCAGTACTTC. Translation gives CASPLGPSYEQYF.

V gene TRBV19 combines with J gene TRBJ1-4; 7 positions agree with TRBD1. Losses at the gene ends were 6 bases for V and 5 bases for J; bases not matched to a gene: 3. Germline CDR1 is LNHDA and CDR2 is SQIVND (reference sequence). The CDR3 contains 13 residues. The CDR3 reads CASRSRGNEKLFF. Here the CDR3 DNA reads TGTGCCAGTAGGTCCAGGGGGAATGAAAAACTGTTTTTT.

The chain joins TRBV11-1 to TRBJ2-7; TRBD2 agrees at 8 bases. Germline assignment: CDR1 SGHAT and CDR2 FQDESV (reference sequence). This CDR3 is 14 amino acids long. Trimming cost V 8 bases and J 3 bases; bases outside gene matches: 9. CDR3 sequence: CASEAGVIGYEQYF. The CDR3 region has the DNA TGTGCCAGCGAAGCGGGAGTAATAGGCTACGAGCAGTACTTC.

V and J are TRBV14 and TRBJ2-3, with TRBD2 matching over 12 bases. CDR1 SGHDN and CDR2 FVKESK come from the germline V gene. The junction had 18 bases not matched to a gene; V was cut back by 4 bases and J by 1 base. This CDR3 is 21 amino acids long. The CDR3 sequence: CASSPTYPTSGSTRGTDTQYF. The CDR3 bases are TGTGCCAGCAGCCCTACCTACCCGACTAGCGGGAGTACCAGAGGCACAGATACGCAGTATTTT.

The chain couples TRBV24-1 to TRBJ2-7; D is ambiguous. CDR1 KGHDR and CDR2 SFDVKD come from the germline V gene. The CDR3 is 14 residues long. V lost 4 bases and J lost 1, with 10 bases in between. The CDR3 nucleotides are TGTGCCACCAGTGACCCTAGAGAGTCCTACGAGCAGTACTTC. It is translated as CATSDPRESYEQYF.

The chain employs TRBV2 and TRBJ1-1; 8 bases are shared with TRBD1. V was pared by 6 bases and J by 11 bases, with 14 bases of the junction left unmatched. The CDR3 sequence is 14 residues long. Germline V gene sequence: CDR1 SNHLY, CDR2 FYNNEI. CDR3: CASRGGQGIVSAFF. The CDR3 DNA reads TGTGCCAGCAGGGGAGGACAGGGTATTGTTTCGGCTTTCTTT.